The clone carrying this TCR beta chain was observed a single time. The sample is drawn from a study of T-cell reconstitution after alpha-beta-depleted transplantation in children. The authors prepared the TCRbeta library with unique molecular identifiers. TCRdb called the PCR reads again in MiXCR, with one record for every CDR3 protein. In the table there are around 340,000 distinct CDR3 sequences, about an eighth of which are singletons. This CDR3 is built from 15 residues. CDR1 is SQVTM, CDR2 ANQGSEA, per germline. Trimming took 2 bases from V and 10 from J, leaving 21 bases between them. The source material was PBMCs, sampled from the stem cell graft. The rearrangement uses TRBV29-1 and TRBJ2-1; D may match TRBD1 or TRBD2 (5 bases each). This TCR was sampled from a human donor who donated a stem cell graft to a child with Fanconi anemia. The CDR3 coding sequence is TGCAGCGTTGAAAATCGGGACGGTCTGAGTTGGGAGCAGTTCTTC. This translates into CSVENRDGLSWEQFF.